This TCR beta chain comes out of a study of control samples from healthy donors and cancer patients. The table came from immunoSEQ multiplex PCR; TCRdb's copy has only in-frame clones and leaves some out. This table holds just over 80,000 clones, 94% found once. CDR1 is MDHEN and CDR2 is SYDVKM in the germline V gene. The length of the CDR3 is 15 residues. The trim removed 4 bases at V and 4 bases at J, leaving 8 bases unmatched. The sequenced material came from blood. The sequence derives from a woman between 18 and 30 years old in good health. The chain is built from TRBV28 and TRBJ2-5; TRBD2 agrees at 8 bases. CDR3 amino acids: CASSSGAAGAETQYF. CDR3 in DNA: TGTGCCAGCAGTTCGGGGGCAGCGGGGGCAGAGACCCAGTACTTC.